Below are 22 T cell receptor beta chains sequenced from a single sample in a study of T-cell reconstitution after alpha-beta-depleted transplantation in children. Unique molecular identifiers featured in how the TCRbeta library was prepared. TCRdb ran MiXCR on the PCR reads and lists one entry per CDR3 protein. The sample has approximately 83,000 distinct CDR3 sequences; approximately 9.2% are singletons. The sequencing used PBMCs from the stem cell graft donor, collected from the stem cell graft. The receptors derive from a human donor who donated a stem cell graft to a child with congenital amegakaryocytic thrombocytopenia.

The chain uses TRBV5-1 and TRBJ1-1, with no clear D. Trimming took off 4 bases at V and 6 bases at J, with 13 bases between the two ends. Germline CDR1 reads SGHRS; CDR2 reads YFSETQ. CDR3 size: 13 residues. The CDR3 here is CASSPPGSPEAFF. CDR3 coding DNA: TGCGCCAGCAGCCCGCCGGGCTCCCCTGAAGCTTTCTTT.

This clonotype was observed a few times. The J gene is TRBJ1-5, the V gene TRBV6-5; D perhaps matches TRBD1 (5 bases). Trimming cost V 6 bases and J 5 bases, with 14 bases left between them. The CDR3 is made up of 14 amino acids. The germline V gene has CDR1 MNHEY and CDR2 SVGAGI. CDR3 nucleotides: TGTGCCAGCAGGCCGTCGGGGGGGGATCAGCCCCAGCATTTT. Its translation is CASRPSGGDQPQHF.

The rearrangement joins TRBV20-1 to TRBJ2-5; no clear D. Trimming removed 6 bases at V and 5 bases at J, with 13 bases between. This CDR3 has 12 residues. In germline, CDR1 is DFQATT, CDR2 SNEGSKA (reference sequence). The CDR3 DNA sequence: TGCAGTGCAAGACGGATAGTGGAGACCCAGTACTTC. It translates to CSARRIVETQYF.

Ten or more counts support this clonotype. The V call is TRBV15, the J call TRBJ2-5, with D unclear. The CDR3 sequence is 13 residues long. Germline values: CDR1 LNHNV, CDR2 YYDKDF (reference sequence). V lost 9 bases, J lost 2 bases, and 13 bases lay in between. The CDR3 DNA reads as TGTGCCACAACCCGGCATGTTCAAGAGACCCAGTACTTC. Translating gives CATTRHVQETQYF.

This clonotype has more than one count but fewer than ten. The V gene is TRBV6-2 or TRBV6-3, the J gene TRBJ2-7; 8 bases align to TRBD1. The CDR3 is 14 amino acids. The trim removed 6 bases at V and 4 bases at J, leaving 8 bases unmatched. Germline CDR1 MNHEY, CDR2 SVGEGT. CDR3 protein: CASSLTGAEYEQYF. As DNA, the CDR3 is TGTGCCAGCAGCTTGACAGGGGCGGAATACGAGCAGTACTTC.

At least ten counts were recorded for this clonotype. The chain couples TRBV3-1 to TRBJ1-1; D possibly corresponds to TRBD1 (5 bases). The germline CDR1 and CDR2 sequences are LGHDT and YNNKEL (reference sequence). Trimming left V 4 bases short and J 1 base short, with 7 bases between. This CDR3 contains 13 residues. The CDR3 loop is CASSRTGNTEAFF. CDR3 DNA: TGTGCCAGCAGCCGCACAGGGAACACTGAAGCTTTCTTT.

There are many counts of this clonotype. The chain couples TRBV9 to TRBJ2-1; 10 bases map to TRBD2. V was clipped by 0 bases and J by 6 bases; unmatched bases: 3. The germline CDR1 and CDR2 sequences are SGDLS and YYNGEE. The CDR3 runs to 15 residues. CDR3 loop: CASSVGSGRANEQFF. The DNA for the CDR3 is TGTGCCAGCAGCGTAGGAAGCGGGAGGGCCAATGAGCAGTTCTTC. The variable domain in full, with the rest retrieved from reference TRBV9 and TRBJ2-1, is DSGVTQTPKHLITATGQRVTLRCSPRSGDLSVYWYQQSLDQGLQFLIQYYNGEERAKGNILERFSAQQFPDLHSELNLSSLELGDSALYFCASSVGSGRANEQFFGPGTRLTVL.

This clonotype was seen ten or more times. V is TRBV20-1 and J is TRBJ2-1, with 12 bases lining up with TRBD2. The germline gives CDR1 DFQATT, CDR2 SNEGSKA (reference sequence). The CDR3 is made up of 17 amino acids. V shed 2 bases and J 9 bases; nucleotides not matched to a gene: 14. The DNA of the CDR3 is TGCAGTGCTAGAAAAGGGGCTAGCGGGAGGGCCACAGGTGAGCAGTTCTTC. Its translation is CSARKGASGRATGEQFF.

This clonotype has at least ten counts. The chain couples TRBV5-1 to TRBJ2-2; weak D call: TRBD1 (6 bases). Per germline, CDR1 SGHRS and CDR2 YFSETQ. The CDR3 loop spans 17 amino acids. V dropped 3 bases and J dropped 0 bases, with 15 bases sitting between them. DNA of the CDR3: TGCGCCAGCAGCTCGCCCCCACAGGGCGCGAACACCGGGGAGCTGTTTTTT. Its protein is CASSSPPQGANTGELFF.

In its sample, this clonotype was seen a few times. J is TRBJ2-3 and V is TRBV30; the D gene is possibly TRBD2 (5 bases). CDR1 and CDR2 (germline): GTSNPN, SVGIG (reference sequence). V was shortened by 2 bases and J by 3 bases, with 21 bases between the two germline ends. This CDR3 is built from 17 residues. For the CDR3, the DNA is TGTGCCTGGAGTACTACTCCCCTGAGGGTGAGGACAGATACGCAGTATTTT. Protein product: CAWSTTPLRVRTDTQYF.

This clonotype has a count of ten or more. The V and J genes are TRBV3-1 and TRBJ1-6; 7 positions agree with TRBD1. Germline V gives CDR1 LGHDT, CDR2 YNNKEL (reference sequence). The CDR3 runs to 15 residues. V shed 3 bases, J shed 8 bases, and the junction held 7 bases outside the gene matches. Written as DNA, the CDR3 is TGTGCCAGCAGCCATGGTGGCAGGGGGGATTCACCCCTCCACTTT. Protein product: CASSHGGRGDSPLHF.

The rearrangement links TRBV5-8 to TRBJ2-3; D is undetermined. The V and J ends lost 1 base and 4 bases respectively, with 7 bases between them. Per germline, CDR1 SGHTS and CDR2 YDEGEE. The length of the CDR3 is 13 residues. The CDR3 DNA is TGTGCCAGCAGCTTGCGGTCCTCAGATACGCAGTATTTT. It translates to CASSLRSSDTQYF.

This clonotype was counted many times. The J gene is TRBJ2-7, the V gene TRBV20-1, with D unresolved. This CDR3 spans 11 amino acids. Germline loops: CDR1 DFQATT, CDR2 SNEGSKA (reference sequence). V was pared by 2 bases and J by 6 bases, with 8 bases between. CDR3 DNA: TGCAGTGCTAGACTGGGTTTCGAGCAGTACTTC. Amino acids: CSARLGFEQYF.

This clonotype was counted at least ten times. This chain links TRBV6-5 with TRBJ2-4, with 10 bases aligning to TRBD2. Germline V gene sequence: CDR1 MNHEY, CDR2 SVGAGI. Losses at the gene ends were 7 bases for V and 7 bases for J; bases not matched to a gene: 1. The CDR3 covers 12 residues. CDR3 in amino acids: CASKTSGNIQYF. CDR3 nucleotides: TGTGCCAGCAAGACTAGCGGGAACATTCAGTACTTC.

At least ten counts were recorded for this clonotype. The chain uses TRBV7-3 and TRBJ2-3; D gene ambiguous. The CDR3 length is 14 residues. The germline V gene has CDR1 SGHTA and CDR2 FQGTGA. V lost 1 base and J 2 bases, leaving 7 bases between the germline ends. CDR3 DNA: TGTGCCAGCAGCTTAAGCAGTCTCACAGATACGCAGTATTTT. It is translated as CASSLSSLTDTQYF. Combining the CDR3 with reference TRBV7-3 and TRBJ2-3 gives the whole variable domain GAGVSQTPSNKVTEKGKYVELRCDPISGHTALYWYRQSLGQGPEFLIYFQGTGAADDSGLPNDRFFAVRPEGSVSTLKIQRTERGDSAVYLCASSLSSLTDTQYFGPGTRLTVL.

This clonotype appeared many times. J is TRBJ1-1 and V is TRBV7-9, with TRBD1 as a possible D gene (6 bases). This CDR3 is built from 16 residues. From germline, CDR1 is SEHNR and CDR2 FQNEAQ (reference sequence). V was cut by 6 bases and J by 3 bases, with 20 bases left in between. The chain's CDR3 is CASSTEFIKGDTEAFF. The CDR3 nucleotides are TGTGCCAGCAGTACAGAATTCATAAAGGGGGACACTGAAGCTTTCTTT.

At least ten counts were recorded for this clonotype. The CDR3 here is CAWSVLYGYTF. CDR3 in DNA: TGTGCCTGGAGTGTACTTTATGGCTACACCTTC. The rearrangement links TRBV30 to TRBJ1-2; the D is unclear. V lost 0 bases, J lost 5 bases, and 4 bases lay in between. The CDR3 spans 11 residues. Per germline, CDR1 GTSNPN and CDR2 SVGIG (reference sequence).

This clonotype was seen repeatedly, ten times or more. CDR3 nucleotide sequence: TGCGCCAGCAGCCAAGGGGCAGCGGGGATATCCTACGAGCAGTACTTC. This codes for CASSQGAAGISYEQYF. The chain is built from TRBV4-1 and TRBJ2-7; 7 positions agree with TRBD2. The CDR3 covers 16 residues. The ends lost 1 base at V and 1 base at J; junction bases unmatched: 7. Germline V gives CDR1 MGHRA, CDR2 YSYEKL.

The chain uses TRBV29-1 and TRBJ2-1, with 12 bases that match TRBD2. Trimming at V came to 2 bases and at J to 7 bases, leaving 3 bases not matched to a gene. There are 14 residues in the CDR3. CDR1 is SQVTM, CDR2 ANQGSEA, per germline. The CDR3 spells CSVETSGGHNEQFF. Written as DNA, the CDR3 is TGCAGCGTTGAAACTAGCGGGGGGCATAATGAGCAGTTCTTC.

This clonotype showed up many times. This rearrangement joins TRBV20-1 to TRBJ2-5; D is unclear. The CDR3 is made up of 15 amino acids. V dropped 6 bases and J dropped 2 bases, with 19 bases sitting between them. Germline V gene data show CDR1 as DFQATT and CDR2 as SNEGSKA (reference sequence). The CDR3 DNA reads TGCAGTGCCCGCGCCCTCGGGCTTCCGCAAGAGACCCAGTACTTC. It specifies CSARALGLPQETQYF.

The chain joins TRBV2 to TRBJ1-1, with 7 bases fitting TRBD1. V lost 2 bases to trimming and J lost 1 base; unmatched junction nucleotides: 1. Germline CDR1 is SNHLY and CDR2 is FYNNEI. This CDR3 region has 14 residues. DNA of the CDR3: TGTGCCAGCAGTGAACAGGGGGGGAACACTGAAGCTTTCTTT. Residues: CASSEQGGNTEAFF.

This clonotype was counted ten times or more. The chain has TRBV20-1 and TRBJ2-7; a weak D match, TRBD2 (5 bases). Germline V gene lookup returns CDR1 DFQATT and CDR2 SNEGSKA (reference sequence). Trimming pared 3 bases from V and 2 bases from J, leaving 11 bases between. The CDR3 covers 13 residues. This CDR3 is CSASQAEPYEQYF. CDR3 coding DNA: TGCAGTGCTAGCCAAGCGGAGCCCTACGAGCAGTACTTC.